Presented here are 31 T cell receptor beta chains from one specimen sequenced in a study of CD8 T cells in ankylosing spondylitis. From the 5' RACE reads, TCRdb called clonotypes with MiXCR, one entry per CDR3 protein. The repertoire includes 250,000 to 400,000 distinct CDR3 sequences, 9.5% to 13% of them detected once, and roughly 9.1% sits in the top ten. Sequences were obtained from blood, either unsorted or a sorted T cell fraction (not recorded which). The source of these receptors is a female donor with ankylosing spondylitis or in good health (not recorded which).

Here the CDR3 DNA reads TGTGCCGTTGGCGGGGGTTCCGGGGAGCTGTTTTTT. It is translated as CAVGGGSGELFF. The chain carries TRBV10-3 and TRBJ2-2; TRBD2 matches at 7 bases. The CDR3 has 12 amino acids. V lost 11 bases and J lost 6; bases outside the gene matches: 6. Per the germline V gene, CDR1 is ENHRY and CDR2 is SYGVKD.

The J gene is TRBJ2-7, the V gene TRBV2; D is perhaps TRBD2 (6 bases). Germline CDR1 is SNHLY and CDR2 is FYNNEI. The CDR3 is made up of 13 amino acids. V dropped 1 base and J dropped 4 bases, with 8 bases sitting between them. The CDR3 DNA reads TGTGCCAGCAGTGAAGGGGGGAGGTACGAGCAGTACTTC. The encoded protein is CASSEGGRYEQYF.

Many counts were recorded for this clonotype. The V call is TRBV20-1, the J call TRBJ2-1, with 7 bases matching TRBD2. The germline V gene has CDR1 DFQATT and CDR2 SNEGSKA (reference sequence). The CDR3 is 14 amino acids. CDR3 nucleotides: TGCAGCGCCTACCCGGGGGGTAGGGACAATGAGCAGTTCTTC. Translation: CSAYPGGRDNEQFF.

As concerns this clonotype: One base away lies a much larger clone, so this may be a sequencing read error. As the CDR3 is not closed by the conserved phenylalanine or tryptophan, this likely results from a read error. This chain connects TRBV6-5 to TRBJ2-3; possibly TRBD1 for D (6 bases). The CDR3 is 14 residues long. V lost 7 bases to trimming and J lost 0 bases, with 11 bases between them. Germline V lookup: CDR1 MNHEY, CDR2 SVGAGI. In DNA, the CDR3 is TGTGCCAGCACGTTCACAGGGAGCACAGATACGCAGTATCTT. Protein sequence: CASTFTGSTDTQYL.

In its sample, this clonotype was seen once. The gene calls are TRBV3-2 and TRBJ2-3; TRBD2, as called in the table, went unchecked against the DNA. TRBV3-2 is a known pseudogene. This CDR3 spans 18 amino acids. The CDR3 spells CARSPDGPLAGVPDTQYF. In DNA, the CDR3 is TGTGCCCGCAGTCCCGACGGCCCTCTAGCGGGAGTGCCCGATACGCAGTATTTT.

In this sample, this clonotype turned up a few times. CDR3 DNA: TGTGCCAGCTCACCGAACGGGGACTCTGGAAACACCATATATTTT. Residues: CASSPNGDSGNTIYF. This rearrangement joins TRBV18 to TRBJ1-3, with D uncertain. From germline, CDR1 is KGHSH and CDR2 LQKENI. Trimming stripped 3 bases from V and 0 bases from J, with 9 bases between. The CDR3 has 15 residues. Full variable domain (outside the CDR3, taken from reference TRBV18 and TRBJ1-3): NAGVMQNPRHLVRRRGQEARLRCSPMKGHSHVYWYRQLPEEGLKFMVYLQKENIIDESGMPKERFSAEFPKEGPSILRIQQVVRGDSAAYFCASSPNGDSGNTIYFGEGSWLTVV.

In its sample, this clonotype was seen a few times. The genes are TRBV18 and TRBJ2-5; a possible D gene is TRBD1 (6 bases). The CDR3 is made up of 14 amino acids. Trimming took 2 bases from V and 3 from J, leaving 10 bases between them. Germline V gene lookup returns CDR1 KGHSH and CDR2 LQKENI. CDR3 sequence reads: CASSPLDRKETQYF. The CDR3 DNA reads as TGTGCCAGCTCACCATTGGACAGAAAAGAGACCCAGTACTTC.

This clonotype was seen a handful of times. This rearrangement joins TRBV7-9 to TRBJ2-2, with 8 bases matching TRBD2. J gave up 4 bases and V 2 bases, and 0 bases lay outside the gene matches. The germline V gene has CDR1 SEHNR and CDR2 FQNEAQ (reference sequence). The CDR3 consists of 14 residues. The CDR3 region has the DNA TGTGCCAGCAGCTTACTAGCGGGCACCGGGGAGCTGTTTTTT. Its translation: CASSLLAGTGELFF.

This clonotype has just a few counts. The rearrangement joins TRBV3-1 to TRBJ2-2; D gene uncertain. In germline, CDR1 is LGHDT, CDR2 YNNKEL (reference sequence). Between the trimmed V and J ends, which lost 6 bases and 5 bases, there was a span of 13 bases. This CDR3 comprises 14 residues. CDR3 in amino acids: CASSLEIITGELFF. In DNA, the CDR3 is TGTGCCAGCAGTCTGGAGATTATAACCGGGGAGCTGTTTTTT. Looking up the rest from reference TRBV3-1 and TRBJ2-2 gives the full variable domain: DTAVSQTPKYLVTQMGNDKSIKCEQNLGHDTMYWYKQDSKKFLKIMFSYNNKELIINETVPNRFSPKSPDKAHLNLHINSLELGDSAVYFCASSLEIITGELFFGEGSRLTVL.

This clonotype was counted ten times or more. The gene calls are TRBV10-3 and TRBJ2-1; 9 bases are a match to TRBD1. The CDR3 length is 15 residues. Germline V gene data show CDR1 as ENHRY and CDR2 as SYGVKD. V lost 6 bases and J lost 1; bases outside the gene matches: 4. The CDR3 loop reads CAIRDDRGSYNEQFF. The CDR3 nucleotides read TGTGCCATCAGAGATGACAGGGGGTCCTACAATGAGCAGTTCTTC.

This clonotype came up many times. V usage is TRBV5-1 and J usage is TRBJ2-5; tentative D call: TRBD2 (6 bases). V was clipped by 1 base and J by 1 base, with 11 bases between them. The CDR3 has 15 amino acids. In germline, CDR1 is SGHRS, CDR2 YFSETQ. The CDR3 DNA sequence: TGCGCCAGCAGCTTGAGTTTTAGCGGCCAAGAGACCCAGTACTTC. It specifies CASSLSFSGQETQYF.

This clonotype was counted at least ten times. CDR3 loop: CASPDRSNNEQFF. For the CDR3, the DNA is TGTGCCAGCCCGGACAGGTCCAACAATGAGCAGTTCTTC. The gene calls are TRBV28 and TRBJ2-1; 7 bases match TRBD1. The germline gives CDR1 MDHEN, CDR2 SYDVKM. The ends lost 8 bases at V and 5 bases at J; junction bases unmatched: 6. The CDR3 has 13 amino acids.

This clonotype has a handful of counts. This chain links TRBV7-6 with TRBJ2-2; 10 bases fit TRBD1. The CDR3 consists of 16 residues. Per germline, CDR1 SGHVS and CDR2 FNYEAQ. The V segment lost 0 bases and the J segment 6 bases; nucleotides outside the gene matches: 4. The CDR3 spells CASSLAAGQGAGELFF. The CDR3 nucleotides are TGTGCCAGCAGCTTAGCAGCCGGACAGGGGGCCGGGGAGCTGTTTTTT.

This clonotype appeared many times. The chain couples TRBV28 to TRBJ2-3, with 9 bases identical to TRBD2. V was pared by 7 bases and J by 1 base, with 9 bases of the junction left unmatched. The CDR3 contains 16 residues. Looked up from germline, CDR1 is MDHEN and CDR2 is SYDVKM. The CDR3 nucleotides read TGTGCCAGCACTCGAGGGAAGCGGGGGGGCACAGATACGCAGTATTTT. Translating gives CASTRGKRGGTDTQYF.

A remark on this clonotype: Possible read error: a much larger clone is one base away. This chain links TRBV29-1 with TRBJ1-2; D uncertain. The germline V gene has CDR1 SQVTM and CDR2 ANQGSEA. Between the trimmed V and J ends, which lost 5 bases and 4 bases, there was a span of 8 bases. This CDR3 contains 11 residues. CDR3 amino acids: CSVPDVYGYTF. As DNA, the CDR3 is TGCAGCGTTCCTGATGTCTATGGCTACACCTTC.

At least ten counts were recorded for this clonotype. This sequence joins TRBV4-1 and TRBJ2-1, with a possible D match to TRBD2 (5 bases). The V gene's germline CDR1 is MGHRA and CDR2 YSYEKL. V gave up 0 bases and J gave up 3 bases, with 9 bases separating them. The CDR3 length is 15 residues. The CDR3 DNA follows: TGCGCCAGCAGCCAAGAAAGGACTGTCTACAATGAGCAGTTCTTC. This codes for CASSQERTVYNEQFF.

This clonotype was seen many times. The CDR3 region has the DNA TGTGCCAGCAGTTTCGACGAGCAGTACTTC. This sequence encodes CASSFDEQYF. The chain recombines TRBV27 with TRBJ2-7; D unclear. The length of the CDR3 is 10 residues. With 3 bases removed from V and 5 bases from J, the gap between germline ends came to 2 bases. Germline CDR1 MNHEY, CDR2 SMNVEV (reference sequence).

J is TRBJ1-1 and V is TRBV6-2 or TRBV6-3; no definite D call. CDR3 length equals 13 residues. Trimming left V 6 bases short and J 0 bases short, with 8 bases between. The germline V gene encodes CDR1 MNHEY and CDR2 SVGEGT. The CDR3 is CASRAVLNTEAFF. The CDR3 DNA is TGTGCCAGCAGGGCCGTCCTGAACACTGAAGCTTTCTTT.

This clonotype has a handful of counts. This rearrangement joins TRBV20-1 to TRBJ1-5, with D tentatively TRBD1 (5 bases). This CDR3 spans 16 amino acids. Looked up from germline, CDR1 is DFQATT and CDR2 is SNEGSKA (reference sequence). The V end lost 3 bases, the J end lost 1 base, and 16 bases lay between the germline ends. The CDR3 bases are TGCAGTGCTAGCCTTGTGTCAGGGAAGAGCAATCAGCCCCAGCATTTT. It encodes CSASLVSGKSNQPQHF.

This clonotype was detected ten times or more. The chain recombines TRBV18 with TRBJ1-4, with unresolved D. CDR3 length equals 15 residues. The germline gives CDR1 KGHSH, CDR2 LQKENI. V was clipped by 5 bases and J by 5 bases, with 15 bases between them. CDR3 sequence reads: CASSDPREPNEKLFF. Written as DNA, the CDR3 is TGTGCCAGCTCAGATCCCCGGGAGCCGAATGAAAAACTGTTTTTT.

This clonotype appeared many times. The chain recombines TRBV29-1 with TRBJ1-1; the match to TRBD1 covers 10 bases. Looked up from germline, CDR1 is SQVTM and CDR2 is ANQGSEA. The V gene end was trimmed by 6 bases and the J gene end by 8 bases; junction bases not matched to a gene: 12. The CDR3 has 14 residues. The CDR3 sequence: CSVDRAGQGLEAFF. CDR3 sequence (DNA): TGCAGCGTGGACCGGGCGGGACAGGGGCTAGAAGCTTTCTTT.

The V gene is TRBV20-1, the J gene TRBJ2-5; perhaps TRBD1 as D (6 bases). V lost 0 bases, J lost 5 bases, and 13 bases lay in between. The CDR3 consists of 14 residues. Germline values: CDR1 DFQATT, CDR2 SNEGSKA (reference sequence). Written as DNA, the CDR3 is TGCAGTGCTAGAGAACCAGGAAGGGGGGAGACCCAGTACTTC. Encoded protein: CSAREPGRGETQYF.

A remark on this clonotype: Since no conserved phenylalanine or tryptophan closes the CDR3, a read error is the likely cause. No DNA is shown, since the ends of the CDR3 on it are uncertain; the CDR3 is the one TCRdb lists. The V call is TRBV30, the J call TRBJ1-1. The CDR3 is 8 amino acids long, termini counted. Germline loops: CDR1 GTSNPN, CDR2 SVGIG (reference sequence). The CDR3 reads CAWRKTFY.

This clonotype was found a few times. This sequence joins TRBV29-1 and TRBJ1-1; no definite D call. CDR1 is SQVTM and CDR2 is ANQGSEA in the germline V gene. This CDR3 has 11 residues. The V end was cut by 2 bases, the J end by 3 bases, with 4 bases between. In DNA, the CDR3 is TGCAGCGTTGAACCGTACACTGAAGCTTTCTTT. Translated: CSVEPYTEAFF.

This clonotype showed up just a few times. The V call is TRBV5-1, the J call TRBJ1-2, with TRBD1 matching over 12 bases. Germline lookup yields CDR1 SGHRS and CDR2 YFSETQ. The CDR3 spans 16 residues. J lost 6 bases, V lost 4 bases, and 10 bases had no gene match. Here the CDR3 reads CASSPGTGGFLDGYTF. CDR3 bases: TGCGCCAGCAGCCCCGGGACAGGGGGCTTTCTCGATGGCTACACCTTC.

Many counts were recorded for this clonotype. The chain couples TRBV10-3 to TRBJ1-2, with 7 positions matching TRBD1. V trimming: 1 base; J trimming: 4 bases; junction bases outside the gene matches: 6. CDR3 length: 15 residues. Germline V gene sequence: CDR1 ENHRY, CDR2 SYGVKD. CDR3 in amino acids: CAISEWDSGSYGYTF. DNA for the CDR3: TGTGCCATCAGTGAGTGGGACAGTGGGAGCTATGGCTACACCTTC.

This chain joins TRBV5-1 and TRBJ2-3, with 8 bases lining up with TRBD2. This CDR3 is built from 17 residues. V trimming: 1 base; J trimming: 5 bases; junction bases outside the gene matches: 12. Germline CDR1 and CDR2: SGHRS and YFSETQ. CDR3 nucleotide sequence: TGCGCCAGCAGCTTGTCTATCGGCGGGGGGCGAGGAGATACGCAGTATTTT. As protein: CASSLSIGGGRGDTQYF.

This clonotype was recorded a few times. The rearrangement uses TRBV11-3 and TRBJ2-1, with TRBD2 matching 9 bases. J lost 5 bases, V lost 5 bases, and 7 bases had no gene match. The CDR3 totals 15 residues. Germline V lookup: CDR1 SGHNT, CDR2 YENEEA. The CDR3 DNA follows: TGTGCCAGCAGCCCCGGGACTAGCAACCACAATGAGCAGTTCTTC. Protein sequence: CASSPGTSNHNEQFF.

This chain connects TRBV5-1 to TRBJ1-6; possible D gene TRBD1, 6 bases. The CDR3 runs 14 residues. Germline V gives CDR1 SGHRS, CDR2 YFSETQ. V was shortened by 0 bases and J by 12 bases, with 13 bases between the two germline ends. The CDR3: CASSLEGGVLPLHF. The CDR3 nucleotides read TGCGCCAGCAGCTTGGAGGGGGGGGTTTTACCCCTCCACTTT.

This clonotype was counted ten times or more. The chain couples TRBV20-1 to TRBJ1-1; the D gene is possibly TRBD1 (6 bases). The germline V gene has CDR1 DFQATT and CDR2 SNEGSKA (reference sequence). Trimming removed 5 bases at V and 3 bases at J, with 13 bases between. The CDR3 covers 13 residues. This CDR3 is CSALEGGDTEAFF. The CDR3 nucleotides read TGCAGTGCTTTAGAAGGGGGGGACACTGAAGCTTTCTTT.

This chain links TRBV30 with TRBJ1-2; TRBD1 matches at 8 bases. Germline V lookup: CDR1 GTSNPN, CDR2 SVGIG (reference sequence). With V trimmed by 2 bases and J by 3 bases, 5 bases remained unmatched. This CDR3 contains 14 residues. The CDR3 loop is CAWSRDRSDYGYTF. DNA for the CDR3: TGTGCCTGGAGTCGGGACAGGAGCGACTATGGCTACACCTTC.